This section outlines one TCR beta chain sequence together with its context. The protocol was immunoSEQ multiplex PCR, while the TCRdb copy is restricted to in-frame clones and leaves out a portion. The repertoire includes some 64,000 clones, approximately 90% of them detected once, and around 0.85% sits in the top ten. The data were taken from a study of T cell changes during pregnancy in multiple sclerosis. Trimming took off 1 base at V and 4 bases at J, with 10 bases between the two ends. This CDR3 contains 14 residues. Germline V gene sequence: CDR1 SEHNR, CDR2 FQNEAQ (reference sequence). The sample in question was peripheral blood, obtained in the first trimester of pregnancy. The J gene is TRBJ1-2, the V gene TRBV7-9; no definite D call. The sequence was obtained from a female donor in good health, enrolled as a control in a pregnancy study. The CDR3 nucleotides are TGTGCCAGCAGCTTAGTCCAGGATACCTATGGCTACACCTTC. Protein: CASSLVQDTYGYTF.